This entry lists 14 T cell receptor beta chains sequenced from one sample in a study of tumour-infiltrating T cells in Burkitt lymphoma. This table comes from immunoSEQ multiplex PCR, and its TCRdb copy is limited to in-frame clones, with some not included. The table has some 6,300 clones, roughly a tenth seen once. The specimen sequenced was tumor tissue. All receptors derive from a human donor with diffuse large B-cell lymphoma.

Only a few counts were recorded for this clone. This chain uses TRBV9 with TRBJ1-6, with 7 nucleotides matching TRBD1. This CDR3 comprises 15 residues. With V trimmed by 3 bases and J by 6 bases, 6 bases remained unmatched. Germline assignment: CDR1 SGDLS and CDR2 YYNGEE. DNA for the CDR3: TGTGCCAGCAGCGCCGGGACAGCCTTTAATTCACCCCTCCACTTT. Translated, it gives CASSAGTAFNSPLHF.

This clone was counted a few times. CDR3 nucleotide sequence: TGTGCCAGCAGCTTAGCCCTAGCACTGGGACTAGTTTATGAGCAGTTCTTC. Encoded protein: CASSLALALGLVYEQFF. V and J are TRBV7-2 and TRBJ2-1, with TRBD2 identical over 8 bases. This CDR3 spans 17 amino acids. Per germline, CDR1 SGHTA and CDR2 FQGNSA. V lost 0 bases and J lost 8; bases outside the gene matches: 12.

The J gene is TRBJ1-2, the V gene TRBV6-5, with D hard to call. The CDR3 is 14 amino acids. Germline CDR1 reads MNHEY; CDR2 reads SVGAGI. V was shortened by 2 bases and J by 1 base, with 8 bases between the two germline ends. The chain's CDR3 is CASSYHVSNYGYTF. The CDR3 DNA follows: TGTGCCAGCAGTTACCACGTCAGTAACTATGGCTACACCTTC.

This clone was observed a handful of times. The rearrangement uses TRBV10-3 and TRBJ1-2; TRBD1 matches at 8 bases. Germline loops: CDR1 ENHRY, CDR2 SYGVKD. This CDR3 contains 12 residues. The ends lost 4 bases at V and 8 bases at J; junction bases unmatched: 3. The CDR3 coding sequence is TGTGCCATCAGTGGGGACAGGCAGGGCTACACCTTC. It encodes CAISGDRQGYTF.

DNA for the CDR3: TGTGCCAGCAGCTTACGAGCGAGGGAGACCCAGTACTTC. Its protein is CASSLRARETQYF. The rearrangement joins TRBV13 to TRBJ2-5, with D hard to call. V shed 2 bases and J shed 5 bases, with 9 bases lying between them. CDR3 length: 13 residues. CDR1 and CDR2 from the germline V gene are PRHDT and FYEKMQ (reference sequence).

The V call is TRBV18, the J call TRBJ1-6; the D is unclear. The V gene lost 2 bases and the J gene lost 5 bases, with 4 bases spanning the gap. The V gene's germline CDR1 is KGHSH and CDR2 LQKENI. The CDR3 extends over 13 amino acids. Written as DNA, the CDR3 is TGTGCCAGCTCACCAGCAGATAATTCACCCCTCCACTTT. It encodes CASSPADNSPLHF.

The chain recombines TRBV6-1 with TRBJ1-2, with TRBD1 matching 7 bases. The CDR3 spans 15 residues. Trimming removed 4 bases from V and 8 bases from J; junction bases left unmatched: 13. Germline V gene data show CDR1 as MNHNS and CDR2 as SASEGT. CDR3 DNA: TGTGCCAGCAGTGTGGGACAGCGGGGCCTCTGGGGCTACACCTTC. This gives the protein CASSVGQRGLWGYTF.

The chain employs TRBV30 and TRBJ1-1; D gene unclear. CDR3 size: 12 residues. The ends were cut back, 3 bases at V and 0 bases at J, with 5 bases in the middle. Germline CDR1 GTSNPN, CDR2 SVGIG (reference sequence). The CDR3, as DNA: TGTGCCTGGAGCTCCATGAACACTGAAGCTTTCTTT. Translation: CAWSSMNTEAFF.

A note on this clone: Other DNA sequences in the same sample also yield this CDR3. Here the CDR3 reads CASSLGGKETQYF. The CDR3 DNA reads as TGTGCCAGCAGCTTAGGGGGAAAAGAGACCCAGTACTTC. This rearrangement joins TRBV7-7 to TRBJ2-5; D not resolved. The CDR3 covers 13 residues. Between the trimmed V and J ends, which lost 1 base and 3 bases, there was a span of 6 bases. CDR1 and CDR2 from the germline V gene are SSHAT and FNYEAQ (reference sequence).

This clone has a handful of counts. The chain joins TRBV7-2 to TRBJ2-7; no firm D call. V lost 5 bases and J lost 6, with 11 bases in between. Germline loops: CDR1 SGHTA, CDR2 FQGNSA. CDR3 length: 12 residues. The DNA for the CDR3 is TGTGCCAGCAGCACCTTGACTCGCGAGCAGTACTTC. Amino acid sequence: CASSTLTREQYF.

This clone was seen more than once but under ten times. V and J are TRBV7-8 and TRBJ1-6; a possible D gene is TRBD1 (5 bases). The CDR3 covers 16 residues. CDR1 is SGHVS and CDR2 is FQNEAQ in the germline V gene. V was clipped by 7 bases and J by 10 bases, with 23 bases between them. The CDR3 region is CASTSGAGLTQSPLHF. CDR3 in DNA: TGTGCCAGCACCAGCGGGGCAGGCCTAACTCAATCACCCCTCCACTTT. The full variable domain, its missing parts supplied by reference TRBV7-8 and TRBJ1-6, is GAGVSQSPRYKVAKRGQDVALRCDPISGHVSLFWYQQALGQGPEFLTYFQNEAQLDKSGLPSDRFFAERPEGSVSTLKIQRTQQEDSAVYLCASTSGAGLTQSPLHFGNGTRLTVT.

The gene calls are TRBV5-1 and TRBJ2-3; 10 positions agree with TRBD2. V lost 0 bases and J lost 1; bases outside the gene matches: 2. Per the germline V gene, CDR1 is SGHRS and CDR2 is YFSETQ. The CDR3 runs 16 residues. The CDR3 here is CASSLALAGGTDTQYF. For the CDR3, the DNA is TGCGCCAGCAGCTTGGCTCTAGCGGGGGGCACAGATACGCAGTATTTT.

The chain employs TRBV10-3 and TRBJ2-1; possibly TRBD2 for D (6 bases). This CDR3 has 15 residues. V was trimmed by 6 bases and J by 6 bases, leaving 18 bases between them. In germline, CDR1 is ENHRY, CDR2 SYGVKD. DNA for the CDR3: TGTGCCATCAGGACCGGGAGTACGGGATTCAATGAGCAGTTCTTC. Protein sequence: CAIRTGSTGFNEQFF.

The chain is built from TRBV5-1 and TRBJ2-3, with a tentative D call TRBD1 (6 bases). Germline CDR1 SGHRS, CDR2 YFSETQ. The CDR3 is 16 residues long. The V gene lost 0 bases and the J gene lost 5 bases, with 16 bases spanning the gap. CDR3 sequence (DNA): TGCGCCAGCAGCTTGGGACAGGCGTCTGGGGGAGATACGCAGTATTTT. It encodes CASSLGQASGGDTQYF.